What follows describes a single TCR beta chain. Its antigen is unidentified. The source of the sample is a study of T cell responses to AZD1222 COVID-19 vaccine. V lost 4 bases and J lost 1, with 19 bases in between. This CDR3 spans 17 amino acids. Germline values: CDR1 SNHLY, CDR2 FYNNEI. Data came from immunoSEQ multiplex PCR; TCRdb stores just in-frame clones and leaves some out. The table includes 100,000 to 150,000 clones, around 90% detected once. Study-wide results and limits: Within unmutated variant regions lay the reported targets of nearly half of spike-specific TCRs. Researchers report vaccine-associated CD4 TCRs spanning spike, with dominance at 160-218 and 743-854.

This specimen consisted of peripheral blood, obtained on day 0 of AZD1222 vaccination. This chain connects TRBV2 to TRBJ1-2, with D possibly TRBD1 on 6 matching bases. The clonotype originates from an adult in good health. CDR3 DNA sequence: TGTGCCAGCAGTGCGCGGGGGGCCGGGGGTAATAACTATGGCTACACCTTC. Translated, it gives CASSARGAGGNNYGYTF.